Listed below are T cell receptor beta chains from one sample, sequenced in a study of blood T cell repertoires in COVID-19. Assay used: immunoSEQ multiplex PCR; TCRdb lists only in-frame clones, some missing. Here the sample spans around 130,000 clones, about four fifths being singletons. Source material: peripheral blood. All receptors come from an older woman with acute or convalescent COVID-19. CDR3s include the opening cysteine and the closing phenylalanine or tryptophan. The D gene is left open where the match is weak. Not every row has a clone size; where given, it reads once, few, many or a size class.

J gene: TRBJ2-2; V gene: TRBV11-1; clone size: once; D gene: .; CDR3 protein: CASSLDRGRTGELFF; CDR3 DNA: TGTGCCAGCAGCTTAGATAGGGGAAGGACCGGGGAGCTGTTTTTT
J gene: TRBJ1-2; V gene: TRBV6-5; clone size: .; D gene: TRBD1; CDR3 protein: CASIKGQHYGYTF; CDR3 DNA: TGTGCCAGCATTAAGGGACAGCACTATGGCTACACCTTC
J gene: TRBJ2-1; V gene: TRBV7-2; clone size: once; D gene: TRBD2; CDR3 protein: CASSGLAGAIYTGNEQFF; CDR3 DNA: TGTGCCAGCAGCGGTTTAGCGGGGGCCATATACACTGGGAATGAGCAGTTCTTC
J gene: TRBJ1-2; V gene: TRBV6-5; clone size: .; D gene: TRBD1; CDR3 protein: CASSYLDAGQGYGYTF; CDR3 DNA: TGTGCCAGCAGTTACTTGGATGCAGGACAGGGCTATGGCTACACCTTC
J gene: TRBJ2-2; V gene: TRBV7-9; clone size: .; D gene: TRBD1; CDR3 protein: CASSLRARQGNTGELFF; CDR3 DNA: TGTGCCAGCAGCTTAAGAGCCCGACAGGGGAACACCGGGGAGCTGTTTTTT
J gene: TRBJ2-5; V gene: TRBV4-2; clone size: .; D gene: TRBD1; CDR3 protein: CASSEGGGQGSRQTQYF; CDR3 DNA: TGTGCCAGCAGCGAAGGGGGGGGACAGGGGTCACGGCAGACCCAGTACTTC
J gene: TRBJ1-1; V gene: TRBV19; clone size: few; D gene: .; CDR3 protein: CASSISPGGGTEAFF; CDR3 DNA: TGTGCCAGTAGTATTTCGCCGGGAGGGGGCACTGAAGCTTTCTTT
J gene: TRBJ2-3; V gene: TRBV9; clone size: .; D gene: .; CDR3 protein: CASSVGSSTRTDTQYF; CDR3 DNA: TGTGCCAGCAGCGTGGGCAGTAGTACTCGCACAGATACGCAGTATTTT
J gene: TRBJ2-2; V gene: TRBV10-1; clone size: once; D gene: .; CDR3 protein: CASSRNPNTGELFF; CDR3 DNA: TGCGCCAGCAGCAGAAATCCTAACACCGGGGAGCTGTTTTTT
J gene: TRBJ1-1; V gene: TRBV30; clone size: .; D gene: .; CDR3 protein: CAWMGREAFF; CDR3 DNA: TGTGCCTGGATGGGCAGGGAAGCTTTCTTT
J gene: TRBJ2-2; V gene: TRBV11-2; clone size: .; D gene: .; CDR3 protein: CASSLQVNTGELFF; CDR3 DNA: TGTGCCAGCAGCTTGCAGGTCAACACCGGGGAGCTGTTTTTT
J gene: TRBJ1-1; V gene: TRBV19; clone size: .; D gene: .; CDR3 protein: CASSSQVNTEAFF; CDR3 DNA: TGTGCCAGTAGTTCCCAGGTGAACACTGAAGCTTTCTTT
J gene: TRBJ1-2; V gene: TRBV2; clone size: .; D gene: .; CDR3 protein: CASSQLETGPYGYTF; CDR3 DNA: TGTGCCAGCAGTCAATTGGAGACAGGCCCCTATGGCTACACCTTC
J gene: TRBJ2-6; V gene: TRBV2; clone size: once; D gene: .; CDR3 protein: CASHRMISGANVLTF; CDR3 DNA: TGTGCCAGCCACAGGATGATCTCTGGGGCCAACGTCCTGACTTTC
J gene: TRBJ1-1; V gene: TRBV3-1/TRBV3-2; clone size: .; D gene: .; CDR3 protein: CASSQAGTLNTEAFF; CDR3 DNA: TGTGCCAGCAGCCAAGCCGGGACATTGAACACTGAAGCTTTCTTT
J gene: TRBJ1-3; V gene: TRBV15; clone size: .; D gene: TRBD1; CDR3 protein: CATSRERTGDGNTIYF; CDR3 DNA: TGTGCCACCAGCAGAGAGAGGACAGGGGACGGAAACACCATATATTTT
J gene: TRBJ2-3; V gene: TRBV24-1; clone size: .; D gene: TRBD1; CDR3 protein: CATSDSAYRGSTDTQYF; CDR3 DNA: TGTGCCACCAGTGATTCGGCGTACAGGGGGAGCACAGATACGCAGTATTTT
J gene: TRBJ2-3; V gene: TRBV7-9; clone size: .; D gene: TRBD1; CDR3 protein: CASSFDRGLTDTQYF; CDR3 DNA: TGTGCCAGCAGCTTCGACAGGGGGCTGACAGATACGCAGTATTTT
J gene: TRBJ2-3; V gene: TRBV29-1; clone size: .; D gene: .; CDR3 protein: CSFSRGMDTDTQYF; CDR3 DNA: TGCAGCTTCAGCAGGGGAATGGACACAGATACGCAGTATTTT
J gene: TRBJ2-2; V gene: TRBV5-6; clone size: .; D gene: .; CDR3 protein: CASSEVGRANTGELFF; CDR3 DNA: TGTGCCAGCAGCGAGGTCGGGCGGGCAAACACCGGGGAGCTGTTTTTT